Below, 13 T cell receptor beta chains from the same sample are listed, as sequenced in a study of T-cell memory formation after mild COVID-19. TCRdb ran MiXCR on the 5' RACE reads and lists one entry per CDR3 protein. This sample has roughly 190,000 distinct CDR3 sequences; roughly a tenth occur once, and the top ten carry approximately 2.8%. Source material: PBMCs or a T cell subset sorted from them (not recorded which). Receptors were obtained from a man aged 18 to 30 who had mild COVID-19 (a few samples of this study predate the infection). Cell type and time point are not known.

The V and J genes are TRBV30 and TRBJ1-1, with 7 bases fitting TRBD1. Trimming took 7 bases from V and 1 from J; bases not matched to a gene: 6. Looked up from germline, CDR1 is GTSNPN and CDR2 is SVGIG (reference sequence). There are 13 residues in the CDR3. The CDR3, as DNA: TGTGCCTCGACAGGGCTGGGGAACACTGAAGCTTTCTTT. Translating gives CASTGLGNTEAFF.

The V call is TRBV7-2, the J call TRBJ2-3; 10 nucleotides agree with TRBD2. V lost 3 bases and J lost 0; bases outside the gene matches: 15. The CDR3 consists of 20 residues. From germline, CDR1 is SGHTA and CDR2 FQGNSA. The CDR3 sequence: CASSLEVLAGGITSTDTQYF. The CDR3 nucleotides read TGTGCCAGCAGCTTGGAGGTTTTAGCGGGGGGAATCACTAGCACAGATACGCAGTATTTT. Complete variable domain (other parts from reference TRBV7-2 and TRBJ2-3): GAGVSQSPSNKVTEKGKDVELRCDPISGHTALYWYRQSLGQGLEFLIYFQGNSAPDKSGLPSDRFSAERTGGSVSTLTIQRTQQEDSAVYLCASSLEVLAGGITSTDTQYFGPGTRLTVL.

This clonotype was seen a few times. J is TRBJ1-1 and V is TRBV20-1, with D hard to call. Germline CDR1 DFQATT, CDR2 SNEGSKA (reference sequence). V was trimmed by 7 bases and J by 0 bases, leaving 9 bases between them. This CDR3 has 12 residues. The CDR3 reads CSVPDMNTEAFF. The CDR3, as DNA: TGCAGTGTCCCAGACATGAACACTGAAGCTTTCTTT.

This clonotype is a singleton in its sample. The gene calls are TRBV4-1 and TRBJ2-2, with D tentatively TRBD2 (6 bases). The germline V and J ends were trimmed by 4 bases and 4 bases, with 16 bases remaining between them. In germline, CDR1 is MGHRA, CDR2 YSYEKL. The CDR3 sequence is 16 residues long. This CDR3 is CASSRPRRDPTGELFF. CDR3 in DNA: TGCGCCAGCAGCCGCCCTAGGCGGGACCCCACCGGGGAGCTGTTTTTT.

This clonotype was detected many times. CDR3: CASSSAATSGGQETQYF. In nucleotides, the CDR3 is TGCGCCAGCAGCTCAGCCGCGACTAGCGGGGGGCAAGAGACCCAGTACTTC. The chain recombines TRBV5-1 with TRBJ2-5; 13 bases align to TRBD2. The germline CDR1 and CDR2 sequences are SGHRS and YFSETQ. This CDR3 is built from 17 residues. V lost 3 bases and J lost 2; bases outside the gene matches: 7.

This clonotype was counted between two and nine times. The chain combines TRBV9 with TRBJ1-2; 7 bases align to TRBD1. Trimming took 2 bases from V and 10 from J; bases not matched to a gene: 14. CDR1 and CDR2 (germline): SGDLS, YYNGEE. The CDR3 is 15 residues long. CDR3 bases: TGTGCCAGCAGCGTTGCCGGGACAGAGACAACCCCCTACACCTTC. The encoded protein is CASSVAGTETTPYTF.

This clonotype was counted a few times. The V gene is TRBV11-2, the J gene TRBJ2-7; tentatively, D is TRBD1 (6 bases). CDR1 is SGHAT, CDR2 FQNNGV, per germline. This CDR3 is 18 amino acids long. Trimming removed 1 base from V and 6 bases from J, with 25 bases in between. CDR3 sequence: CASSLVLATTGSAIEQYF. As DNA, the CDR3 is TGTGCCAGCAGCTTAGTCCTCGCTACTACAGGGTCGGCGATCGAGCAGTACTTC.

This clonotype was seen repeatedly, ten times or more. V gene TRBV5-1 combines with J gene TRBJ2-4; 7 nucleotides align to TRBD1. Per the germline V gene, CDR1 is SGHRS and CDR2 is YFSETQ. The V and J ends lost 5 bases and 4 bases, in that order; junction bases with no gene match: 9. The length of the CDR3 is 15 residues. CDR3 sequence reads: CASSSTGDPKNIQYF. Here the CDR3 DNA reads TGCGCCAGCAGTTCCACAGGGGACCCGAAAAACATTCAGTACTTC.

V usage is TRBV6-1 and J usage is TRBJ2-7, with 7 bases aligning to TRBD1. The CDR3 is 13 residues long. Germline CDR1 and CDR2: MNHNS and SASEGT. Trimming at V came to 5 bases and at J to 3 bases, leaving 4 bases not matched to a gene. CDR3 sequence: CASSPGQYYEQYF. The CDR3 region has the DNA TGTGCCAGCAGTCCGGGACAGTACTACGAGCAGTACTTC.

V is TRBV6-4 and J is TRBJ2-4, with D tentatively TRBD1 (5 bases). This CDR3 is 13 amino acids long. Trimming pared 5 bases from V and 15 bases from J, leaving 20 bases between. Germline CDR1 and CDR2: MRHNA and SNTAGT. The CDR3 DNA reads TGTGCCAGCAGTCCCGACAGAGGTAGTGGGTTGTACTTC. It encodes CASSPDRGSGLYF.

This clonotype showed up just a few times. The chain employs TRBV15 and TRBJ2-1; D ambiguous. Trimming took off 6 bases at V and 7 bases at J, with 16 bases between the two ends. The germline gives CDR1 LNHNV, CDR2 YYDKDF (reference sequence). The CDR3 runs 14 residues. The chain's CDR3 is CATSSEVIGNEQFF. The CDR3 DNA follows: TGTGCCACCAGTTCCGAGGTAATAGGGAATGAGCAGTTCTTC.

This clonotype was observed many times. The CDR3 DNA reads TGTGCCAGCAGTTACCCCCCAGGTCTAGGTAGCACAGATACGCAGTATTTT. It codes for CASSYPPGLGSTDTQYF. This sequence joins TRBV6-5 and TRBJ2-3; D remains unclear. V was pared by 2 bases and J by 0 bases, with 15 bases between. This CDR3 contains 17 residues. CDR1 and CDR2 (germline): MNHEY, SVGAGI.

J is TRBJ2-2 and V is TRBV24-1; D gene uncertain. V lost 9 bases and J 1 base, leaving 8 bases between the germline ends. Germline V CDR1 and CDR2: KGHDR, SFDVKD. CDR3 length: 13 residues. DNA of the CDR3: TGTGCCACCGCCGCCAGGAACACCGGGGAGCTGTTTTTT. The encoded protein is CATAARNTGELFF.